This entry describes one T cell receptor (beta chain). V shed 2 bases and J shed 2 bases, with 7 bases lying between them. The CDR3 is made up of 14 amino acids. This sample was taken from a study of T cells in Graves' hyperthyroidism and ophthalmopathy. RNA transcripts gave rise to amplified TCR beta CDR3 regions. First-round RT-PCR of the TCR CDR3 relied on the HTBI primer set. From the multiplex PCR reads, TCRdb called clonotypes with MiXCR, one entry per CDR3 protein. The data hold 350,000 to 450,000 distinct CDR3 sequences, with roughly an eighth observed a single time. This TCR came from a man aged 45-65 years with Graves' ophthalmopathy. Material for sequencing was blood. V usage is TRBV12-3 or TRBV12-4 and J usage is TRBJ1-3; D unclear. The CDR3 region is CASSLIHTGNTIYF. For the CDR3, the DNA is TGTGCCAGCAGTTTAATCCACACTGGAAACACCATATATTTT.